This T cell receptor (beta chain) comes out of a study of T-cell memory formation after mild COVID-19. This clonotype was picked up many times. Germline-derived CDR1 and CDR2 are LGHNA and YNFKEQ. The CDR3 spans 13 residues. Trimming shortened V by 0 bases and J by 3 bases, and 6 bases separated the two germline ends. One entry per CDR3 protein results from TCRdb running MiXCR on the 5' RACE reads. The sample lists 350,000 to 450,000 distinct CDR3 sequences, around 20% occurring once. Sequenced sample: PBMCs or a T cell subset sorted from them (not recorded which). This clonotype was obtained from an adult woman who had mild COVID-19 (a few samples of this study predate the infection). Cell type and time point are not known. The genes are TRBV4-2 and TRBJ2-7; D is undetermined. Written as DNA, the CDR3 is TGTGCCAGCAGCCAAGAGAGGATCTACGAGCAGTACTTC. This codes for CASSQERIYEQYF.